Listed here is a single TCR beta chain. The data derive from a study of blood T cell repertoires in COVID-19. Overall study: Italy, Spain and the United States were the sources of the convalescent and acute COVID-19 samples. T cells, B-cell-depleted T cells, or PBMCs provided the cDNA or gDNA that served as material.

Per the original data handling: Amplification of reference gene primers was used by the study to estimate nucleated cell counts. Measured with immunoSEQ multiplex PCR; TCRdb has only the in-frame clones, and not every one. That table supplies the V and J calls and clone size; D and trimming were determined from the DNA. The sample contains more than 200,000 clones, 88% of which appear only once. The sequencing input was peripheral blood. The sequence derives from a man aged 70 or older with acute or convalescent COVID-19.

For the CDR3, the DNA is TGTGCCAGCAGCTTACGGTTTAACGATGAGCAGTTCTTC. Amino acids: CASSLRFNDEQFF. This chain connects TRBV7-3 to TRBJ2-1; D is unresolved. The CDR3 extends over 13 amino acids. Trimming removed 2 bases from V and 8 bases from J, with 10 bases in between. CDR1 SGHTA and CDR2 FQGTGA come from the germline V gene. Variable domain in full (rest from reference TRBV7-3 and TRBJ2-1): GAGVSQTPSNKVTEKGKYVELRCDPISGHTALYWYRQSLGQGPEFLIYFQGTGAADDSGLPNDRFFAVRPEGSVSTLKIQRTERGDSAVYLCASSLRFNDEQFFGPGTRLTVL.